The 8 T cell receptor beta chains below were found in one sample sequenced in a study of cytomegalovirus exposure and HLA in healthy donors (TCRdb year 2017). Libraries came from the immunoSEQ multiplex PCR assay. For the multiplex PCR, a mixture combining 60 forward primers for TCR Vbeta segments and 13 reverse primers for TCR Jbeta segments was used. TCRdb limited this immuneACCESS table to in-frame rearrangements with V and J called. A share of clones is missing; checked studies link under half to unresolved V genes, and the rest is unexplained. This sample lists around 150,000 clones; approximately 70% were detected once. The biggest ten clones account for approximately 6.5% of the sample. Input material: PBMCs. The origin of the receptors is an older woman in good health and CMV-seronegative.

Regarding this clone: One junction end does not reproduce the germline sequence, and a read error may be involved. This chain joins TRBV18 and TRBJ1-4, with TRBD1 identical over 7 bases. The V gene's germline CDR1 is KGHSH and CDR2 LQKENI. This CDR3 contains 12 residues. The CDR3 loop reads CASSLPMGTVYF. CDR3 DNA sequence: TGTGCCAGCTCCCTACCAATGGGGACAGTATATTTT.

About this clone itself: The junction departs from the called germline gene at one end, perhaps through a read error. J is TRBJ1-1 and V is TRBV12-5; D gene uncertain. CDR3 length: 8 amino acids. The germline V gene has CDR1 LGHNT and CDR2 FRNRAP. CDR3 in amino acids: CAAGGYRF. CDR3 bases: TGTGCCGCAGGCGGGTATCGATTT. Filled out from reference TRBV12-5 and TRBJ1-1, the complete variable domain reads DARVTQTPRHKVTEMGQEVTMRCQPILGHNTVFWYRQTMMQGLELLAYFRNRAPLDDSGMPKDRFSAEMPDATLATLKIQPSEPRDSAVYFCAAGGYRFGQGTRLTVV.

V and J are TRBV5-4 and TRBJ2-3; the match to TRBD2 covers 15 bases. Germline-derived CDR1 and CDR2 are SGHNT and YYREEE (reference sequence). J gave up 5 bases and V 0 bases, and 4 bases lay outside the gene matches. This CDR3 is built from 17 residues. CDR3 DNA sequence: TGTGCCAGCAGCTTGGGGGGACTAGCGGGAGGCGGAGATACGCAGTATTTT. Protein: CASSLGGLAGGGDTQYF.

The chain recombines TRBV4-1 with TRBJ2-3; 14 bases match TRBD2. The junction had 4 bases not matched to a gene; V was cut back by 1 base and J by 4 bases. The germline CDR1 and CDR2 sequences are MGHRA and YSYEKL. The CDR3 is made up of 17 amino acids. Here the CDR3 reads CASSQVLTSGGADTQYF. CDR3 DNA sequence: TGCGCCAGCAGCCAAGTTTTGACTAGCGGGGGGGCAGATACGCAGTATTTT.

In nucleotides, the CDR3 is TGTGCCAGTAGTATGTTAGCGGGAGGCGGCACAGATACGCAGTATTTT. Translated, it gives CASSMLAGGGTDTQYF. V and J are TRBV19 and TRBJ2-3; 10 nucleotides agree with TRBD2. V shed 3 bases and J 1 base; nucleotides not matched to a gene: 4. This CDR3 is built from 16 residues. In germline, CDR1 is LNHDA, CDR2 SQIVND (reference sequence).

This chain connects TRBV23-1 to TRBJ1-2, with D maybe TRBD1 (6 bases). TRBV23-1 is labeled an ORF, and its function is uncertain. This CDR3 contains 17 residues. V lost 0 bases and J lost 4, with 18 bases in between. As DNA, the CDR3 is TGCGCCAGCAGTCAATCCGCAGGGCAGGGGATTCTCTATGGCTACACCTTC. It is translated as CASSQSAGQGILYGYTF.

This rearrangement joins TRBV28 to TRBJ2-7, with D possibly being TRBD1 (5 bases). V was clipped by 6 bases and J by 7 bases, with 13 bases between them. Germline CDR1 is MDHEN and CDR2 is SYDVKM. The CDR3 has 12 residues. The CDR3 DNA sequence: TGTGCCAGCAGCTCCTCGCCAGGGGAGCAGTACTTC. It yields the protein CASSSSPGEQYF.

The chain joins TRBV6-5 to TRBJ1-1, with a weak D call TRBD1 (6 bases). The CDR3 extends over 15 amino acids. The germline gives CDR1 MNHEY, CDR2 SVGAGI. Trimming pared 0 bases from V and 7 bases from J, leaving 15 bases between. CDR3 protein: CASSYSRTGRNEAFF. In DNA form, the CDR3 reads TGTGCCAGCAGTTACTCTCGCACAGGGCGAAATGAAGCTTTCTTT.